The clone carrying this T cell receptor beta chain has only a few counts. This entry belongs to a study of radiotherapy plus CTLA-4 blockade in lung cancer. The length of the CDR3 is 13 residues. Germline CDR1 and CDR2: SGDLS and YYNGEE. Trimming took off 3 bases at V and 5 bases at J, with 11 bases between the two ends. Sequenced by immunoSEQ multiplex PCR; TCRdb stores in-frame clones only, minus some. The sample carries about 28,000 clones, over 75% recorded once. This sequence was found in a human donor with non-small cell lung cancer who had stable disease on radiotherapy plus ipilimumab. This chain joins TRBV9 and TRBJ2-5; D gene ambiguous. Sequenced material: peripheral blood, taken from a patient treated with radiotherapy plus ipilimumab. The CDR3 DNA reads TGTGCCAGCAGCGCCCGAGTGTTGGAGACCCAGTACTTC. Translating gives CASSARVLETQYF.